This record covers a single T cell receptor beta chain. Two negative PCRs, clearance, or symptom resolution characterized the recovered Cohort 3 donors. Germline CDR1 is WNHNN and CDR2 is SYGVQD (reference sequence). Trimming took 0 bases from V and 7 from J; bases not matched to a gene: 7. The CDR3 is 16 residues long. This sample was included in a study of blood T cell repertoires in COVID-19. Study background: Sites in the United States, Italy and Spain provided acute and convalescent COVID-19 samples. In each case, the material was cDNA or gDNA derived from T cells, B-cell-depleted T cells, or PBMCs.

In the original analysis: Nucleated cell counts were estimated from reference gene primer amplification. Assay: immunoSEQ multiplex PCR; the TCRdb copy retains only in-frame clones and omits some. D and trimming were read from the DNA, whereas the V and J calls and clone size are those reported in that table. This table has roughly 180,000 clones, around four fifths appearing once. The rearrangement links TRBV10-1 to TRBJ2-1, with TRBD2 matching 9 bases. The sequence derives from a woman aged 60-75 years who had recovered from COVID-19. Sequenced material: PBMCs or T cells enriched from blood (not recorded which). The CDR3 nucleotides are TGCGCCAGCAGTGAGTCCTTGGGGACTAGCCTTAATGAGCAGTTCTTC. This codes for CASSESLGTSLNEQFF.